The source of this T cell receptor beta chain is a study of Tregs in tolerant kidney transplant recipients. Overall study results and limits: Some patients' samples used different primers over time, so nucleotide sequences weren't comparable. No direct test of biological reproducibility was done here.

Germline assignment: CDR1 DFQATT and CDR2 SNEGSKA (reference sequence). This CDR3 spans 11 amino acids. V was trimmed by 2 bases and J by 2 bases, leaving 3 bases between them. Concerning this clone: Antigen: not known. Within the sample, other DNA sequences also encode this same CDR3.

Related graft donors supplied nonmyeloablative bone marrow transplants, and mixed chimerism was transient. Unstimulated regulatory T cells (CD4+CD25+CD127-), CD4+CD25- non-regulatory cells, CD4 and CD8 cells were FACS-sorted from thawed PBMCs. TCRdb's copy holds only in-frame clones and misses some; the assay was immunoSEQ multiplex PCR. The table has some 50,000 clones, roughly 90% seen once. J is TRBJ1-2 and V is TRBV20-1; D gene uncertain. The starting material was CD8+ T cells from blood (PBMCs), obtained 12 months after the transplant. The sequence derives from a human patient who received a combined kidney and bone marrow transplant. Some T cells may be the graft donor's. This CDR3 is CSARLNYGYTF. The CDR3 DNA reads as TGCAGTGCTAGACTAAACTATGGCTACACCTTC.